This T cell receptor beta chain was found in a study of blood T cells in healthy people across ages. Whole-study findings and limits: Long-lived and aged donors differed, with more naive CD4+ cells and higher diversity in the long-lived.

A J-beta primer mix and a sample-barcoded 5' primer were used in a second PCR of roughly 7 to 12 cycles. At least 2.5 million CDR3-containing paired-end reads were obtained per sample. From the 5' RACE reads, TCRdb called clonotypes with MiXCR, one entry per CDR3 protein. The profile covers approximately 850,000 distinct CDR3 sequences, with roughly 44% appearing a single time and about 21% taken by the ten largest. Germline V gives CDR1 DFQATT, CDR2 SNEGSKA (reference sequence). The CDR3 runs to 12 residues. On this clonotype itself: Its antigen is not identified.

Sequencing was performed on blood. J is TRBJ2-4 and V is TRBV20-1; 8 bases line up with TRBD1. The closer fit of TRBJ2-7 to the DNA end suggests the J call may be wrong. The sequence derives from a man between 60 and 75 years old in good health. CDR3 loop: CSANPGGHEQYF. The CDR3 nucleotides are TGCAGTGCTAACCCAGGGGGCCACGAGCAGTACTTC.